What follows are 10 T cell receptor beta chains derived from one specimen sequenced in a study of tumor-infiltrating lymphocytes in primary liver carcinoma. For blood RNA, unsorted whole blood served as the source, and germline DNA was extracted too. A primer in the constant region served to generate TCR beta cDNA from 500 ng of total RNA. Three nested multiplex PCR rounds, a slightly modified ARM-PCR, produced the libraries for TCR beta. TRBV1-TRBV30 forward primers paired with a C-beta reverse primer were used in the first two PCR rounds, which ran about 11 cycles each. TCRdb passed the multiplex PCR reads through MiXCR, listing each CDR3 protein once. Among approximately 210,000 distinct CDR3 sequences listed, 65% were seen once. Sequencing was carried out using peripheral blood. The receptors here all came from an older woman with primary liver carcinoma and hepatitis B virus infection.

V gene TRBV5-8 combines with J gene TRBJ2-4; D gene unclear. There are 13 residues in the CDR3. The V end was cut by 7 bases, the J end by 0 bases, with 8 bases between. In germline, CDR1 is SGHTS, CDR2 YDEGEE. CDR3 DNA: TGTGCCAGCGGGTACGGAGCCAAAAACATTCAGTACTTC. Translated, it gives CASGYGAKNIQYF. The full variable domain, completed using reference TRBV5-8 and TRBJ2-4, is EAGVTQSPTHLIKTRGQQATLRCSPISGHTSVYWYQQALGLGLQFLLWYDEGEERNRGNFPPRFSGRQFPNYSSELNVNALELEDSALYLCASGYGAKNIQYFGAGTRLSVL.

The chain carries TRBV7-8 and TRBJ2-1; 9 nucleotides match TRBD2. J gave up 3 bases and V 1 base, and 7 bases lay outside the gene matches. Germline values: CDR1 SGHVS, CDR2 FQNEAQ. This CDR3 comprises 17 residues. In nucleotides, the CDR3 is TGTGCCAGCAGCTTAGAATCGGGACTAGCTCACTACAATGAGCAGTTCTTC. Translation: CASSLESGLAHYNEQFF. Full variable domain (outside the CDR3, taken from reference TRBV7-8 and TRBJ2-1): GAGVSQSPRYKVAKRGQDVALRCDPISGHVSLFWYQQALGQGPEFLTYFQNEAQLDKSGLPSDRFFAERPEGSVSTLKIQRTQQEDSAVYLCASSLESGLAHYNEQFFGPGTRLTVL.

Turning to this clonotype: The junction shows a germline mismatch at one end, possibly a read error. The chain couples TRBV11-2 to TRBJ2-1; tentative D call: TRBD2 (6 bases). This CDR3 spans 15 amino acids. Germline-derived CDR1 and CDR2 are SGHAT and FQNNGV. CDR3 region: CASSLSDSGYDEQFF. The CDR3 nucleotides are TGTGCCAGCAGTCTCTCGGATAGCGGCTACGATGAGCAGTTCTTC. Full variable domain (rest looked up from reference TRBV11-2 and TRBJ2-1): EAGVAQSPRYKIIEKRQSVAFWCNPISGHATLYWYQQILGQGPKLLIQFQNNGVVDDSQLPKDRFSAERLKGVDSTLKIQPAKLEDSAVYLCASSLSDSGYDEQFFGPGTRLTVL.

This clonotype has a single count. V is TRBV21-1 and J is TRBJ2-7; the D call in the table, TRBD1, was not verified against the DNA. TRBV21-1 is shown as a pseudogene. This CDR3 contains 12 residues. The CDR3 loop reads CASSKRASEQYF. Here the CDR3 DNA reads TGTGCCAGCAGCAAACGGGCCAGCGAGCAGTACTTC.

The rearrangement links TRBV29-1 to TRBJ2-3; D remains unclear. CDR3 length: 13 amino acids. Deletions cut 3 bases from V and 0 bases from J, with 7 bases between. Germline V CDR1 and CDR2: SQVTM, ANQGSEA. The CDR3 sequence is CSVDGVSTDTQYF. Written as DNA, the CDR3 is TGCAGCGTTGATGGGGTTAGCACAGATACGCAGTATTTT.

Remarks on this clonotype: With a much larger clone just one base away, this may be a read error. The V call is TRBV29-1, the J call TRBJ2-7; D may be TRBD1 (5 bases). Per the germline V gene, CDR1 is SQVTM and CDR2 is ANQGSEA. V lost 7 bases, J lost 5 bases, and 15 bases lay in between. The CDR3 is 12 residues long. The CDR3 DNA reads TGCAGCGCCTGGGCAGGGATCAACGAGCAGTACTTC. Residues: CSAWAGINEQYF.

Comments on this clonotype: A junction end diverges from the germline sequence, so it may reflect a read error. The chain links TRBV6-6 to TRBJ1-3; D not certain. Germline assignment: CDR1 MNHNY and CDR2 SVGAGI (reference sequence). CDR3 size: 17 residues. The CDR3 loop is CASSPTHPVGSGNAIYF. As DNA, the CDR3 is TGTGCCAGCAGTCCAACACACCCGGTGGGCTCTGGAAACGCCATATATTTT.

This clonotype came up many times. This sequence joins TRBV11-3 and TRBJ2-1, with D perhaps TRBD2 (5 bases). The CDR3 is made up of 15 amino acids. Trimming took off 0 bases at V and 5 bases at J, with 11 bases between the two ends. Germline V CDR1 and CDR2: SGHNT, YENEEA. The DNA for the CDR3 is TGTGCCAGCAGCTTAGACCAAGCGGTTAACAATGAGCAGTTCTTC. This encodes CASSLDQAVNNEQFF.

This clonotype has a single count. This chain links TRBV11-3 with TRBJ2-7, with D tentatively TRBD1 (6 bases). From germline, CDR1 is SGHNT and CDR2 YENEEA. V shed 7 bases and J shed 4 bases, with 23 bases lying between them. The CDR3 consists of 16 residues. CDR3 sequence (DNA): TGTGCCAGCATCAAGACAACGCTGGGGGCCTGGTACGAGCAGTACTTC. Translation gives CASIKTTLGAWYEQYF.

About this clonotype itself: It is likely a read error, because the conserved phenylalanine at the end of the CDR3 is missing. The chain carries TRBV11-2 and TRBJ2-2; D unresolved. In germline, CDR1 is SGHAT, CDR2 FQNNGV. The CDR3 has 13 residues. The CDR3 region has the DNA TGTGCCAGCGGCTTAGTTCTGTCCGGGGAGCTGTTTCTT. Its protein product is CASGLVLSGELFL.